The 13 T cell receptor beta chains reported below all come from one sample, sequenced in a study of spatial heterogeneity in lung cancer. For these TCRs, the target antigens are not known. Study observations and caveats: Expanded alpha and beta TCR counts within tumors tracked tumor mutation counts.

Time point in this sample: sample taken at primary tumor resection. TCRdb reprocessed the 5' RACE reads with MiXCR, giving one entry per CDR3 protein. The sample shows 7,000 or so distinct CDR3 sequences, about 19% of them seen only once. Here the sequenced sample was lung tumor tissue, taken at surgery. These receptor sequences come from a female donor with early-stage non-small cell lung cancer.

The V gene is TRBV28, the J gene TRBJ2-3; 7 bases map to TRBD1. V trimming: 8 bases; J trimming: 0 bases; junction bases outside the gene matches: 2. CDR3 length equals 13 residues. Germline values: CDR1 MDHEN, CDR2 SYDVKM. In DNA form, the CDR3 reads TGTGCCAGCGGGACAGAGAGCACAGATACGCAGTATTTT. Amino acid sequence: CASGTESTDTQYF. Using reference TRBV28 and TRBJ2-3 for the parts outside the CDR3, the full variable domain is DVKVTQSSRYLVKRTGEKVFLECVQDMDHENMFWYRQDPGLGLRLIYFSYDVKMKEKGDIPEGYSVSREKKERFSLILESASTNQTSMYLCASGTESTDTQYFGPGTRLTVL.

The genes are TRBV5-1 and TRBJ1-4; no reliable D call. CDR1 SGHRS and CDR2 YFSETQ come from the germline V gene. Trimming left V 4 bases short and J 0 bases short, with 4 bases between. The length of the CDR3 is 13 residues. This CDR3 reads CASSGTTNEKLFF. As DNA, the CDR3 is TGCGCCAGCAGCGGAACAACTAATGAAAAACTGTTTTTT.

This clonotype was counted only a few times. This sequence joins TRBV4-3 and TRBJ2-2; D is undetermined. This CDR3 is built from 14 residues. In germline, CDR1 is LGHNA, CDR2 YSLEER. V was clipped by 1 base and J by 0 bases, with 3 bases between them. The DNA of the CDR3 is TGCGCCAGCAGCCAAGTCTCGAACACCGGGGAGCTGTTTTTT. It codes for CASSQVSNTGELFF.

In its sample, this clonotype ranks as medium-sized. V and J are TRBV29-1 and TRBJ1-1, with a weak D call TRBD1 (5 bases). In germline, CDR1 is SQVTM, CDR2 ANQGSEA. V was cut by 4 bases and J by 6 bases, with 15 bases left in between. The CDR3 spans 13 residues. The CDR3 loop reads CSVARAGWAEAFF. As DNA, the CDR3 is TGCAGCGTTGCGAGGGCAGGGTGGGCTGAAGCTTTCTTT.

Only a few counts were recorded for this clonotype. This chain joins TRBV12-3 or TRBV12-4 and TRBJ1-5; the D gene is possibly TRBD1 (6 bases). This CDR3 is 14 amino acids long. V dropped 5 bases and J dropped 4 bases, with 12 bases sitting between them. The CDR3 region is CASSPLDSNQPQHF. The CDR3 DNA is TGTGCCAGCAGTCCCCTGGACAGTAATCAGCCCCAGCATTTT.

This clonotype was picked up a small number of times. The chain joins TRBV7-2 to TRBJ2-7, with D perhaps matching TRBD1 (6 bases). V was cut by 2 bases and J by 6 bases, with 8 bases left in between. The CDR3 length is 12 residues. Germline CDR1 SGHTA, CDR2 FQGNSA. The CDR3 protein is CASSLTGSEQYF. The CDR3 DNA sequence: TGTGCCAGCAGCTTAACAGGGAGCGAGCAGTACTTC.

The chain carries TRBV4-3 and TRBJ2-5; D perhaps matches TRBD1 (5 bases). The CDR3 is made up of 14 amino acids. CDR1 is LGHNA and CDR2 is YSLEER in the germline V gene. Deletions cut 4 bases from V and 3 bases from J, with 12 bases between. The CDR3 loop reads CASSLKTVEETQYF. The CDR3 nucleotides are TGCGCCAGCAGCCTCAAGACAGTAGAAGAGACCCAGTACTTC.

The chain links TRBV7-9 to TRBJ2-7; D gene uncertain. The germline V gene encodes CDR1 SEHNR and CDR2 FQNEAQ (reference sequence). The CDR3 is 15 residues long. Trimming took 0 bases from V and 2 from J, leaving 11 bases between them. The CDR3, as DNA: TGTGCCAGCAGCTTAGCGGCCGGATTTACCTACGAGCAGTACTTC. Translation: CASSLAAGFTYEQYF.

Note on this clonotype: Relative to the germline gene, one junction end is altered; a read error may explain this. The CDR3 protein is CASSQDQPPDTHYF. The CDR3, as DNA: TGCGCCAGCAGCCAAGATCAACCCCCAGATACGCATTATTTT. The chain combines TRBV4-1 with TRBJ2-3; D gene uncertain. Per germline, CDR1 MGHRA and CDR2 YSYEKL. The CDR3 is 14 residues long.

In its sample, this clonotype is medium-sized. The chain recombines TRBV7-2 with TRBJ2-5; D is ambiguous. Between the trimmed V and J ends, which lost 1 base and 3 bases, there was a span of 12 bases. CDR1 is SGHTA, CDR2 FQGNSA, per germline. The CDR3 contains 15 residues. CDR3 protein: CASSLVIRQEETQYF. CDR3 DNA: TGTGCCAGCAGCTTAGTAATTAGACAAGAAGAGACCCAGTACTTC.

This clonotype turned up a few times. The J gene is TRBJ1-2, the V gene TRBV20-1, with D tentatively TRBD1 (5 bases). From germline, CDR1 is DFQATT and CDR2 SNEGSKA (reference sequence). The CDR3 has 10 amino acids. V lost 5 bases and J lost 6, with 7 bases in between. The CDR3 DNA reads TGCAGTGCTGGCAGGGATGGCTACACCTTC. This gives the protein CSAGRDGYTF.

This clonotype counts as medium-sized. CDR3 sequence: CASSSSYQPQHF. The CDR3 nucleotides are TGTGCCAGCAGCTCCAGCTATCAGCCCCAGCATTTT. The rearrangement joins TRBV7-9 to TRBJ1-5, with unresolved D. V was cut by 4 bases and J by 5 bases, with 6 bases left in between. The CDR3 is 12 amino acids. Per germline, CDR1 SEHNR and CDR2 FQNEAQ (reference sequence).

By its share, this clonotype is medium-sized. CDR3 region: CASSQETGGGTEAFF. In DNA form, the CDR3 reads TGTGCCAGCAGCCAAGAAACAGGGGGCGGCACTGAAGCTTTCTTT. The rearrangement links TRBV4-2 to TRBJ1-1; 9 bases line up with TRBD1. V shed 0 bases, J shed 4 bases, and the junction held 3 bases outside the gene matches. The CDR3 covers 15 residues. In germline, CDR1 is LGHNA, CDR2 YNFKEQ.